The 12 T cell receptor beta chains below were found in one sample sequenced in a study of CXCR3-negative and CXCR3-positive naive CD8 T cells. Study-level findings and limits: CXCR3-positive naive cells had more hydrophobic TRB CDR3s than CXCR3-negative naive cells.

Their cognate antigens are unknown. With UMI labels, 5' RACE was used to prepare the TRB cDNA libraries. TCRdb re-called the 5' RACE reads and gives one entry per CDR3 protein, without DNA. The specimen's table records under 150,000 distinct CDR3 sequences. Sequencing was done on a sample of naive CXCR3+ CD8+ T cells from blood. Described subset: CD45RO-CCR7+CD27+CD95- naive CD8+ T cells expressing CXCR3 (TNR3+). These receptors all stem from a human donor in good health. Some clones in this sample may be carry-over from other donors' samples.

The chain couples TRBV6-2 or TRBV6-3 to TRBJ2-1; TCRdb indicates TRBD2, and absent DNA this call remains unverified. The CDR3 has 14 residues. Germline lookup yields CDR1 MNHEY and CDR2 SVGEGT. The CDR3 loop reads CASSYGGGYNEQFF.

The V call is TRBV7-6, the J call TRBJ2-1; as DNA is missing, the TRBD1 call by TCRdb cannot be tested. Germline V gene data show CDR1 as SGHVS and CDR2 as FNYEAQ. The CDR3 sequence is 16 residues long. CDR3 in amino acids: CASSPTGPSSYNEQFF.

The chain employs TRBV12-3 or TRBV12-4 and TRBJ2-5. The CDR3 is 13 residues long. The CDR3 spells CASSLNVGETQYF.

This sequence joins TRBV27 and TRBJ2-1; TCRdb proposes TRBD2, but this gene call is untestable without DNA. This CDR3 region has 14 residues. CDR1 is MNHEY and CDR2 is SMNVEV in the germline V gene (reference sequence). CDR3 residues: CASSLSVRNNEQFF.

V and J are TRBV12-3 or TRBV12-4 and TRBJ2-5; TCRdb indicates TRBD1, and absent DNA this call remains unverified. The length of the CDR3 is 14 residues. The chain's CDR3 is CASSPLTGSGAQYF.

This chain joins TRBV13 and TRBJ1-2; as DNA is missing, the TRBD1 call by TCRdb cannot be tested. This CDR3 region has 14 residues. Germline V gives CDR1 PRHDT, CDR2 FYEKMQ (reference sequence). CDR3 in amino acids: CASSPEQGDYGYTF.

This CDR3 reads CASRPPDRERETKYF. V gene TRBV6-1 combines with J gene TRBJ2-5; TCRdb names TRBD1, which stays unverified in the absence of DNA. This CDR3 is 15 amino acids long. Germline values: CDR1 MNHNS, CDR2 SASEGT.

The chain carries TRBV3-1 and TRBJ2-7. The CDR3 length is 14 residues. Germline V gene lookup returns CDR1 LGHDT and CDR2 YNNKEL (reference sequence). CDR3 loop: CASSQVWDPYEQYF.

The chain employs TRBV7-3 and TRBJ1-6; the TCRdb call, TRBD1, lacks DNA for checking. The CDR3 extends over 15 amino acids. Germline CDR1 SGHTA, CDR2 FQGTGA. CDR3 sequence reads: CASSSDRGGNSPLHF. Combining the CDR3 with reference TRBV7-3 and TRBJ1-6 gives the whole variable domain GAGVSQTPSNKVTEKGKYVELRCDPISGHTALYWYRQSLGQGPEFLIYFQGTGAADDSGLPNDRFFAVRPEGSVSTLKIQRTERGDSAVYLCASSSDRGGNSPLHFGNGTRLTVT.

V gene TRBV7-8 combines with J gene TRBJ2-1; the D gene TCRdb calls, TRBD2, cannot be checked with no DNA. The CDR3 has 15 amino acids. Germline loops: CDR1 SGHVS, CDR2 FQNEAQ. CDR3 amino acids: CASSSPVGTSGEQFF.

The chain couples TRBV13 to TRBJ2-7; the D call from TCRdb, TRBD1, cannot be confirmed without DNA. The CDR3 is 14 amino acids. Germline V CDR1 and CDR2: PRHDT, FYEKMQ (reference sequence). CDR3 residues: CASSPEPGTYEQYF.

The rearrangement links TRBV13 to TRBJ2-7; the TCRdb D gene call, TRBD1, has no DNA to confirm it. The CDR3 covers 14 residues. CDR1 and CDR2 from the germline V gene are PRHDT and FYEKMQ (reference sequence). CDR3 protein: CASSWGRGAYEQYF. Using reference TRBV13 and TRBJ2-7 for the parts outside the CDR3, the full variable domain is AAGVIQSPRHLIKEKRETATLKCYPIPRHDTVYWYQQGPGQDPQFLISFYEKMQSDKGSIPDRFSAQQFSDYHSELNMSSLELGDSALYFCASSWGRGAYEQYFGPGTRLTVT.